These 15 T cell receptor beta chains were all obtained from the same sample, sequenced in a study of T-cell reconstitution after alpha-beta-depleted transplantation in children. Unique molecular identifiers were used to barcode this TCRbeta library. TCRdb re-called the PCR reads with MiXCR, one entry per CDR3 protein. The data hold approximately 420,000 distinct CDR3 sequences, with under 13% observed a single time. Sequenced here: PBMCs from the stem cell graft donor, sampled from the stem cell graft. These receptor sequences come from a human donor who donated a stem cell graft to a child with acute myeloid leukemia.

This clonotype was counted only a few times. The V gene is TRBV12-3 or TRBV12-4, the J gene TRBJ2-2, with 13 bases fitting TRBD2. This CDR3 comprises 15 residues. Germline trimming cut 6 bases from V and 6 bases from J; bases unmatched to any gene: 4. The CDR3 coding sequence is TGTGCCAGCAGCCAAGGACTAGCGGGAGCCGGGGAGCTGTTTTTT. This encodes CASSQGLAGAGELFF.

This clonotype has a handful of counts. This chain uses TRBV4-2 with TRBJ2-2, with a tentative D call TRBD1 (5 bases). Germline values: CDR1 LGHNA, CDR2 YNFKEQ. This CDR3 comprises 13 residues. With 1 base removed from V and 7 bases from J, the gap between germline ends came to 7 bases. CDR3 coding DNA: TGTGCCAGCAGCCAAGTTCAGGGCGGGGAGCTGTTTTTT. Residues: CASSQVQGGELFF.

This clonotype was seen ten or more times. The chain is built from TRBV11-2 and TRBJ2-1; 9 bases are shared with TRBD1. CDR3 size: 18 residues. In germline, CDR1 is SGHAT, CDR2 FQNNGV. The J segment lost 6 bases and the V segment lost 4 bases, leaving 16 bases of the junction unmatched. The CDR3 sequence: CASSYDDRGRWVGNEQFF. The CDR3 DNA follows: TGTGCCAGCAGCTACGACGACAGGGGGAGATGGGTGGGCAATGAGCAGTTCTTC.

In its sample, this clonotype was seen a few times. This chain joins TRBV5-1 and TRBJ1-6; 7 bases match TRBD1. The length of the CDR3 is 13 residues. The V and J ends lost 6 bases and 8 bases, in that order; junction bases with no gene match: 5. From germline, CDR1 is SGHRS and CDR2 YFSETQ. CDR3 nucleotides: TGCGCCAGCATGAGGGACAGAGATTCACCCCTCCACTTT. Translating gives CASMRDRDSPLHF.

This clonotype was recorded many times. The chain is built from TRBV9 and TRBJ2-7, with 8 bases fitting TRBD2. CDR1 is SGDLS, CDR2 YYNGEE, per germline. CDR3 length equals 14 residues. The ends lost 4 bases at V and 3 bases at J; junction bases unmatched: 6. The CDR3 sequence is CASSSRAGVYEQYF. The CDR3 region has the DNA TGTGCCAGCAGCTCCCGAGCGGGAGTCTACGAGCAGTACTTC.

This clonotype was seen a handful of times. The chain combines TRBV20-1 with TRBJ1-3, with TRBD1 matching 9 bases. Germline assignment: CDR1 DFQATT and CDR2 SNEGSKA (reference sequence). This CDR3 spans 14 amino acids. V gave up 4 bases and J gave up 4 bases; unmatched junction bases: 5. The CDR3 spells CSAKDRGYGNTIYF. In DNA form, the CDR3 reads TGCAGTGCTAAGGACAGGGGTTACGGAAACACCATATATTTT.

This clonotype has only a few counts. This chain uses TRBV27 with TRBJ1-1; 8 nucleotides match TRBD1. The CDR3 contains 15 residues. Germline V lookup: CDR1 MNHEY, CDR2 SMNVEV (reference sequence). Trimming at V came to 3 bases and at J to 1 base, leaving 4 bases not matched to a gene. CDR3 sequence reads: CASSFVTGANTEAFF. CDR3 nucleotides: TGTGCCAGCAGTTTTGTGACAGGGGCGAACACTGAAGCTTTCTTT.

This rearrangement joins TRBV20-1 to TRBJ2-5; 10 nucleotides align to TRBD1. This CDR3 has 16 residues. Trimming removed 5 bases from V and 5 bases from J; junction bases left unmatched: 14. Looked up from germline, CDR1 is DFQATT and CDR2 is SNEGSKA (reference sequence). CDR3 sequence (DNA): TGCAGTGCTGAGAAACCCGGGACAGGGGTATCGGAGACCCAGTACTTC. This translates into CSAEKPGTGVSETQYF.

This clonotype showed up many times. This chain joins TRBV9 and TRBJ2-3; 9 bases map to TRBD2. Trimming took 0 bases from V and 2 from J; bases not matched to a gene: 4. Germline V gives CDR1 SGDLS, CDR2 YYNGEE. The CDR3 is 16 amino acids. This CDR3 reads CASSVGLAGNTDTQYF. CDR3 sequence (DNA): TGTGCCAGCAGCGTAGGCCTAGCGGGGAACACAGATACGCAGTATTTT.

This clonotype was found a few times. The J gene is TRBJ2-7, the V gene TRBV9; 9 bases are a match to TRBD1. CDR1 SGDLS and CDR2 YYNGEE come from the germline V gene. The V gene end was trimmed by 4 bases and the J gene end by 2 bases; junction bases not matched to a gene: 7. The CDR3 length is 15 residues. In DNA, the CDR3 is TGTGCCAGCAGCACTCAGACAGGGGGGACCTACGAGCAGTACTTC. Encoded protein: CASSTQTGGTYEQYF.

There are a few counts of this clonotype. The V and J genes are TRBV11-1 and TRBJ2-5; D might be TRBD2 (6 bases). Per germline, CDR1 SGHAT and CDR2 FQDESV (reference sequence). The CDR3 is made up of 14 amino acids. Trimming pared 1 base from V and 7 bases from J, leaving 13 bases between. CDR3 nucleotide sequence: TGTGCCAGCAGCTTAGTGGGACTGGCCGTGACCCAGTACTTC. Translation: CASSLVGLAVTQYF.

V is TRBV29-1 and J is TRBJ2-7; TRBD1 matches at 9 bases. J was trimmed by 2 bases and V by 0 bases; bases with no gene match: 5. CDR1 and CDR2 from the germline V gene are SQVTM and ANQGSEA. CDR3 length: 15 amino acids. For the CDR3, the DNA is TGCAGCGTTGAAGATCGGGGGACAGGGCCCTACGAGCAGTACTTC. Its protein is CSVEDRGTGPYEQYF.

The CDR3 is CSGRTASTDTQYF. The CDR3 nucleotides read TGCAGTGGAAGAACAGCGAGCACAGATACGCAGTATTTT. V usage is TRBV20-1 and J usage is TRBJ2-3; D unresolved. V lost 7 bases and J 0 bases, leaving 11 bases between the germline ends. The CDR3 runs 13 residues. Germline CDR1 reads DFQATT; CDR2 reads SNEGSKA (reference sequence).

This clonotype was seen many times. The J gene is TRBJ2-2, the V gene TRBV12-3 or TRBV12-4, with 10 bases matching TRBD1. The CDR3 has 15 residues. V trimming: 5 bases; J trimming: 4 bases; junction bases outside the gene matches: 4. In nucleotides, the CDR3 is TGTGCCAGCAGTGGGGACAGGGGAGGCACCGGGGAGCTGTTTTTT. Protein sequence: CASSGDRGGTGELFF.

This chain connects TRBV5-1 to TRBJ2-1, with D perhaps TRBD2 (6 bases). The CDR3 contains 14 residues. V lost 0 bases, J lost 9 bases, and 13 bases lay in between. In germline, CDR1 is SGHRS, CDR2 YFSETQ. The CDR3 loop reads CASSLATGRGEQFF. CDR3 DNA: TGCGCCAGCAGCTTGGCTACTGGGCGGGGTGAGCAGTTCTTC.